The 21 T cell receptor beta chains in this list originate from one sample, sequenced in a study of response to subunit inactivated influenza vaccine (dated by TCRdb to the late 2010s). Library preparation was by RT-PCR. Reads for this sample came from an Illumina HiSeq 2500. TCRdb reprocessing: public reads trimmed at Q25 with fastp, clones called with MiXCR, in-frame beta chains kept. CDR3 protein sequences are deduplicated, and each keeps its most common genes and DNA. Here the sample has about 160,000 distinct CDR3 sequences; about 11% occur a single time. The top ten clones comprise approximately 35% of the sample. The sequencing used CD8+ T cells sorted from PBMCs, collected roughly 24 months after vaccination. Every receptor here comes from a man between 50 and 75 years old who received an inactivated influenza vaccine. Donor details come from another sample of the same person, matched by shared clones.

In this sample, this clonotype turned up a few times. Here the CDR3 DNA reads TGTGCCAGCAGTCTACTACTAGCGGGGGGATACAATGAGCAGTTCTTC. Its translation: CASSLLLAGGYNEQFF. The rearrangement uses TRBV27 and TRBJ2-1, with 12 bases fitting TRBD2. This CDR3 is 16 amino acids long. CDR1 and CDR2 from the germline V gene are MNHEY and SMNVEV (reference sequence). The junction had 6 bases not matched to a gene; V was cut back by 5 bases and J by 4 bases.

This clonotype came up a few times. The V gene is TRBV5-6, the J gene TRBJ2-1, with TRBD2 identical over 9 bases. The CDR3 loop spans 14 amino acids. The V and J ends lost 0 bases and 10 bases, in that order; junction bases with no gene match: 5. Germline CDR1 is SGHDT and CDR2 is YYEEEE. The DNA of the CDR3 is TGTGCCAGCAGCTTGGGGACTAGCGCAGTGGAGCAGTTCTTC. Protein sequence: CASSLGTSAVEQFF.

CDR3 residues: CASRAGTGKEQYF. The CDR3 nucleotides read TGTGCCAGCAGAGCCGGGACAGGGAAAGAGCAGTACTTC. The chain joins TRBV12-3 or TRBV12-4 to TRBJ2-7, with 9 bases aligning to TRBD1. V trimming: 6 bases; J trimming: 7 bases; junction bases outside the gene matches: 7. The CDR3 contains 13 residues.

The rearrangement joins TRBV12-3 or TRBV12-4 to TRBJ2-7; D perhaps matches TRBD2 (5 bases). The CDR3 is 14 residues long. V was shortened by 2 bases and J by 4 bases, with 12 bases between the two germline ends. DNA for the CDR3: TGTGCCAGCAGTTTAAATCACGGAGGTTACGAGCAGTACTTC. Its protein is CASSLNHGGYEQYF.

This clonotype was seen a few times. The rearrangement links TRBV29-1 to TRBJ2-7; TRBD1 is a possible D gene (6 bases). V gave up 6 bases and J gave up 6 bases, with 12 bases separating them. The CDR3 totals 11 residues. Germline values: CDR1 SQVTM, CDR2 ANQGSEA. The chain's CDR3 is CSVLQGSEQYF. CDR3 bases: TGCAGCGTCCTACAGGGAAGCGAGCAGTACTTC.

This clonotype was observed a few times. This chain links TRBV20-1 with TRBJ1-2; weak D call: TRBD1 (5 bases). From germline, CDR1 is DFQATT and CDR2 SNEGSKA (reference sequence). The CDR3 extends over 13 amino acids. Deletions cut 5 bases from V and 6 bases from J, with 16 bases between. This CDR3 reads CSARDLISDGYTF. As DNA, the CDR3 is TGCAGTGCTCGGGACCTCATTTCGGATGGCTACACCTTC.

The rearrangement uses TRBV10-3 and TRBJ2-2; the D gene is possibly TRBD1 (6 bases). From germline, CDR1 is ENHRY and CDR2 SYGVKD. This CDR3 spans 15 amino acids. Trimming stripped 5 bases from V and 4 bases from J, with 14 bases between. Here the CDR3 reads CAISPATGSTGELFF. The CDR3 coding sequence is TGTGCCATCAGTCCTGCTACAGGGTCCACCGGGGAGCTGTTTTTT.

The rearrangement joins TRBV7-9 to TRBJ2-7; no clear D. This CDR3 contains 12 residues. Per germline, CDR1 SEHNR and CDR2 FQNEAQ (reference sequence). Trimming took off 6 bases at V and 2 bases at J, with 8 bases between the two ends. The CDR3: CASSPTTYEQYF. The CDR3 nucleotides are TGTGCCAGCAGTCCTACTACCTACGAGCAGTACTTC. Full variable domain (remainder filled in from reference TRBV7-9 and TRBJ2-7): DTGVSQNPRHKITKRGQNVTFRCDPISEHNRLYWYRQTLGQGPEFLTYFQNEAQLEKSRLLSDRFSAERPKGSFSTLEIQRTEQGDSAMYLCASSPTTYEQYFGPGTRLTVT.

The chain combines TRBV20-1 with TRBJ2-5; D unclear. CDR1 DFQATT and CDR2 SNEGSKA come from the germline V gene (reference sequence). V was shortened by 5 bases and J by 2 bases, with 15 bases between the two germline ends. This CDR3 spans 14 amino acids. This CDR3 is CSAFSRAAQETQYF. CDR3 bases: TGCAGTGCTTTTAGCCGGGCGGCGCAAGAGACCCAGTACTTC.

V and J are TRBV6-5 and TRBJ2-7; TRBD2 matches at 9 bases. The junction had 9 bases not matched to a gene; V was cut back by 6 bases and J by 3 bases. This CDR3 spans 15 amino acids. The germline CDR1 and CDR2 sequences are MNHEY and SVGAGI. This CDR3 reads CASSYGASGNYEQYF. CDR3 nucleotides: TGTGCCAGCAGCTACGGGGCTAGCGGGAACTACGAGCAGTACTTC.

This clonotype was detected many times. This chain links TRBV14 with TRBJ2-3, with a tentative D call TRBD2 (6 bases). The length of the CDR3 is 14 residues. In germline, CDR1 is SGHDN, CDR2 FVKESK. The V end was cut by 4 bases, the J end by 2 bases, with 10 bases between. The CDR3 loop is CASSPRGDTDTQYF. The CDR3 bases are TGTGCCAGCAGCCCCCGCGGGGACACAGATACGCAGTATTTT.

The rearrangement links TRBV9 to TRBJ1-1; no reliable D call. Trimming cost V 3 bases and J 0 bases, with 6 bases left between them. This CDR3 contains 13 residues. Germline V CDR1 and CDR2: SGDLS, YYNGEE. The CDR3 protein is CASSALVNTEAFF. Here the CDR3 DNA reads TGTGCCAGCAGCGCCCTAGTGAACACTGAAGCTTTCTTT.

This clonotype was observed a handful of times. The chain carries TRBV21-1 and TRBJ2-3; TRBD1 is the table's D call, not checked against the DNA. TRBV21-1 is shown as a pseudogene. The CDR3 has 16 residues. The CDR3 loop reads CASSKVDGQAPDTQYF. The CDR3 coding sequence is TGTGCCAGCAGCAAAGTAGACGGACAGGCCCCAGATACGCAGTATTTT.

The chain has TRBV28 and TRBJ2-7; tentative D call: TRBD2 (5 bases). CDR1 is MDHEN, CDR2 SYDVKM, per germline. The CDR3 consists of 14 residues. The ends were cut back, 3 bases at V and 6 bases at J, with 15 bases in the middle. The chain's CDR3 is CASSFGVKSGEQYF. The CDR3 DNA reads as TGTGCCAGCAGTTTTGGAGTAAAGAGCGGCGAGCAGTACTTC.

This clonotype was detected a few times. This chain uses TRBV7-9 with TRBJ2-7, with TRBD2 identical over 7 bases. With V trimmed by 5 bases and J by 10 bases, 11 bases remained unmatched. The CDR3 consists of 13 residues. The V gene's germline CDR1 is SEHNR and CDR2 FQNEAQ (reference sequence). The CDR3 is CASSPGLPPDQYF. CDR3 bases: TGTGCCAGCAGCCCGGGACTACCCCCTGATCAGTACTTC.

This clonotype has just a few counts. This chain connects TRBV5-1 to TRBJ2-7; D gene ambiguous. The CDR3 consists of 13 residues. CDR1 is SGHRS and CDR2 is YFSETQ in the germline V gene. V gave up 4 bases and J gave up 1 base, with 9 bases separating them. The CDR3 sequence is CASSMTSSYEQYF. The CDR3 DNA reads TGCGCCAGCAGCATGACAAGTTCCTACGAGCAGTACTTC.

The chain combines TRBV4-3 with TRBJ2-1; 8 positions agree with TRBD2. The germline V gene encodes CDR1 LGHNA and CDR2 YSLEER. After removal of 3 bases from V and 3 bases from J, the junction contained 4 bases not matched to a gene. CDR3 length equals 15 residues. The CDR3 DNA reads as TGCGCCAGCAGCCAGGAAACTAGCGGCTACAATGAGCAGTTCTTC. Translation gives CASSQETSGYNEQFF.

This clonotype appeared a few times. Here the CDR3 reads CASSARELANYGYTF. DNA of the CDR3: TGTGCCAGCAGTGCCAGGGAACTAGCTAACTATGGCTACACCTTC. The chain combines TRBV6-4 with TRBJ1-2; D possibly corresponds to TRBD1 (5 bases). V gave up 4 bases and J gave up 0 bases, with 12 bases separating them. The length of the CDR3 is 15 residues. Germline-derived CDR1 and CDR2 are MRHNA and SNTAGT.

This chain uses TRBV23-1 with TRBJ2-7, with D possibly being TRBD1 (6 bases). TRBV23-1 is designated an ORF whose function remains uncertain. This CDR3 region has 15 residues. The ends were cut back, 4 bases at V and 4 bases at J, with 17 bases in the middle. CDR3 protein: CASSPQQGFLYEQYF. DNA for the CDR3: TGCGCCAGCAGTCCACAACAGGGATTTTTATACGAGCAGTACTTC.

V is TRBV7-8 and J is TRBJ1-6; D is unresolved. Germline-derived CDR1 and CDR2 are SGHVS and FQNEAQ. V was clipped by 1 base and J by 6 bases, with 7 bases between them. The CDR3 totals 14 residues. The CDR3 spells CASSLGGSNSPLHF. The CDR3 DNA follows: TGTGCCAGCAGCTTAGGAGGGTCTAATTCACCCCTCCACTTT.

This clonotype was seen at least ten times. V gene TRBV20-1 combines with J gene TRBJ2-1, with TRBD2 matching over 7 bases. Trimming at V came to 2 bases and at J to 2 bases, leaving 6 bases not matched to a gene. The CDR3 consists of 15 residues. Germline CDR1 DFQATT, CDR2 SNEGSKA (reference sequence). The CDR3 region is CSARPPSGTYNEQFF. The CDR3 DNA follows: TGCAGTGCTAGACCCCCTAGCGGAACCTACAATGAGCAGTTCTTC.